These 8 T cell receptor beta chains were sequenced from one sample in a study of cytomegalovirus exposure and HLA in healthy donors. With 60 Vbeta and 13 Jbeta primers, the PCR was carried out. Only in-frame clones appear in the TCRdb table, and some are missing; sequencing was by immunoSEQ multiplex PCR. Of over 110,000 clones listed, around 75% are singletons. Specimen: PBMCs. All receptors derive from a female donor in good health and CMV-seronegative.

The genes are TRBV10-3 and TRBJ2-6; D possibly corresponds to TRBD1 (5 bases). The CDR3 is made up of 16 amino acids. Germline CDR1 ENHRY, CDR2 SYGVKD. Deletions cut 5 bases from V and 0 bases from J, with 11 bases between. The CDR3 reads CAISSTVVSGANVLTF. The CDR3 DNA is TGTGCCATCAGTTCGACAGTCGTCTCTGGGGCCAACGTCCTGACTTTC.

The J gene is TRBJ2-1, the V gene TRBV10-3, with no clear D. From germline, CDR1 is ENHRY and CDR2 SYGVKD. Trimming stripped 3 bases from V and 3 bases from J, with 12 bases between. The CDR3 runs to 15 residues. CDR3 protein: CAISDPSGGYNEQFF. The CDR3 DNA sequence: TGTGCCATCAGTGACCCGTCGGGTGGCTACAATGAGCAGTTCTTC.

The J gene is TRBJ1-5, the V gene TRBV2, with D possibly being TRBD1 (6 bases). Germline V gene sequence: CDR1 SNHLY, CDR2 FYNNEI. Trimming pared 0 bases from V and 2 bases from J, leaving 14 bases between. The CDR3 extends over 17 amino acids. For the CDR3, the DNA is TGTGCCAGCAGTGAAGCGTATACAGGGTATGGCAATCAGCCCCAGCATTTT. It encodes CASSEAYTGYGNQPQHF.

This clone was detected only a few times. The CDR3 region is CASSRRGLNEKLFF. In DNA, the CDR3 is TGCGCCAGCAGCAGGCGAGGTCTAAATGAAAAACTGTTTTTT. This rearrangement joins TRBV5-1 to TRBJ1-4; unclear D gene. Germline V gene sequence: CDR1 SGHRS, CDR2 YFSETQ. Trimming took 4 bases from V and 5 from J, leaving 12 bases between them. CDR3 length: 14 residues.

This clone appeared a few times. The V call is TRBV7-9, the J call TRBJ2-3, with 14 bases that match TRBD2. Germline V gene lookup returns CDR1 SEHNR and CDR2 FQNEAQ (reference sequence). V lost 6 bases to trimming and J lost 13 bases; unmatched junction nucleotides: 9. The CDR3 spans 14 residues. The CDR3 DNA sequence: TGTGCCAGCAGTCTGACTAGCGGGGGGGAACTAGAGTATTTT. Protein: CASSLTSGGELEYF.

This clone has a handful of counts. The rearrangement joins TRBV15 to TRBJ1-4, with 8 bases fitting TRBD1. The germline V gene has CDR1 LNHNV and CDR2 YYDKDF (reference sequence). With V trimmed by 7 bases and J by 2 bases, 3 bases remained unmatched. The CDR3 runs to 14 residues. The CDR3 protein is CATTGGITNEKLFF. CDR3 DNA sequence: TGTGCCACCACAGGGGGCATCACTAATGAAAAACTGTTTTTT. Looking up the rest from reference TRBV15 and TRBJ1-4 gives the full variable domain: DAMVIQNPRYQVTQFGKPVTLSCSQTLNHNVMYWYQQKSSQAPKLLFHYYDKDFNNEADTPDNFQSRRPNTSFCFLDIRSPGLGDTAMYLCATTGGITNEKLFFGSGTQLSVL.

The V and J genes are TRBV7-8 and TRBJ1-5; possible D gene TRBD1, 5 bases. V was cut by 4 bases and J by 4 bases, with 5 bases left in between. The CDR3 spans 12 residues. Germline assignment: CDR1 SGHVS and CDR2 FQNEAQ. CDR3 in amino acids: CASSSGNQPQHF. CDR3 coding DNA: TGTGCCAGCAGCTCAGGGAATCAGCCCCAGCATTTT.

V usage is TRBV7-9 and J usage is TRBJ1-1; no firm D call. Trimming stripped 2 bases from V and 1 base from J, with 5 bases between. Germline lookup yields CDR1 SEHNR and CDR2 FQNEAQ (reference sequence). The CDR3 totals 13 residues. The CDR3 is CASSLNRNTEAFF. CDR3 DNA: TGTGCCAGCAGCTTAAACAGGAACACTGAAGCTTTCTTT.